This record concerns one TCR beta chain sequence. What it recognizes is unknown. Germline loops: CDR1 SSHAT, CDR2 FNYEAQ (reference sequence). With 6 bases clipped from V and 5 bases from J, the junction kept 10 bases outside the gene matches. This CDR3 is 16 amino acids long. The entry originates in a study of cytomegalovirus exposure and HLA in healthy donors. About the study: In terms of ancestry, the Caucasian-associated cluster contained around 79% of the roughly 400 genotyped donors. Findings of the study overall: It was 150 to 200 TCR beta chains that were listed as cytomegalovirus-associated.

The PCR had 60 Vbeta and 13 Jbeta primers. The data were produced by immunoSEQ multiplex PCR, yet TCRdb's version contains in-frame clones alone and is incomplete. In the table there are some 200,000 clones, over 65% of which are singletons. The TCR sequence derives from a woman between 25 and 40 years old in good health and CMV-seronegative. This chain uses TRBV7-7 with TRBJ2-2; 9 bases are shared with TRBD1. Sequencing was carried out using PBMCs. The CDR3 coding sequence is TGTGCCAGCAGTCTTAAGGGGACAGGGAGTACCGGGGAGCTGTTTTTT. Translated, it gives CASSLKGTGSTGELFF. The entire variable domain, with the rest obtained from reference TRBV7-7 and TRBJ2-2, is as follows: GAGVSQSPRYKVTKRGQDVTLRCDPISSHATLYWYQQALGQGPEFLTYFNYEAQPDKSGLPSDRFSAERPEGSISTLTIQRTEQRDSAMYRCASSLKGTGSTGELFFGEGSRLTVL.